These 20 T cell receptor beta chains were all obtained from the same sample, sequenced in a study of PD-L1 blockade in urothelial cancer. Using immunoSEQ multiplex PCR, the repertoire was profiled, and TCRdb retains in-frame clones only, with some absent. The sample includes more than 65,000 clones, roughly 90% seen only once; the top ten take roughly 5.7%. This specimen consisted of PBMCs, obtained around atezolizumab (anti-PD-L1) treatment. The receptors shown here come from a woman in her 70s with urothelial cancer.

The V gene is TRBV10-3, the J gene TRBJ1-1, with 7 bases identical to TRBD1. This CDR3 spans 14 amino acids. Germline V gives CDR1 ENHRY, CDR2 SYGVKD. The V segment lost 6 bases and the J segment 1 base; nucleotides outside the gene matches: 5. CDR3 protein: CAIRAGTANTEAFF. CDR3 DNA sequence: TGTGCCATCAGAGCCGGGACAGCGAACACTGAAGCTTTCTTT.

The chain carries TRBV5-1 and TRBJ2-3; 11 nucleotides agree with TRBD2. V lost 6 bases, J lost 0 bases, and 9 bases stayed unmatched. The length of the CDR3 is 17 residues. CDR1 and CDR2 (germline): SGHRS, YFSETQ. CDR3 sequence: CASNPRTSGQSTDTQYF. DNA of the CDR3: TGCGCCAGCAACCCTCGGACTAGCGGGCAAAGCACAGATACGCAGTATTTT.

The rearrangement uses TRBV30 and TRBJ2-5; 9 positions match TRBD2. Trimming removed 4 bases from V and 7 bases from J; junction bases left unmatched: 7. CDR1 and CDR2 from the germline V gene are GTSNPN and SVGIG (reference sequence). The CDR3 length is 13 residues. CDR3 in amino acids: CAWKASGIGTQYF. CDR3 DNA: TGTGCCTGGAAGGCTAGCGGGATCGGGACCCAGTACTTC. The variable domain in full, with the rest retrieved from reference TRBV30 and TRBJ2-5, is SQTIHQWPATLVQPVGSPLSLECTVEGTSNPNLYWYRQAAGRGLQLLFYSVGIGQISSEVPQNLSASRPQDRQFILSSKKLLLSDSGFYLCAWKASGIGTQYFGPGTRLLVL.

This clone was counted a single time. The V gene is TRBV19, the J gene TRBJ2-5; weak D call: TRBD1 (6 bases). Per the germline V gene, CDR1 is LNHDA and CDR2 is SQIVND (reference sequence). The V and J ends lost 5 bases and 5 bases respectively, with 12 bases between them. The CDR3 consists of 13 residues. The CDR3 sequence is CASSAQGWETQYF. DNA of the CDR3: TGTGCCAGTAGTGCACAGGGATGGGAGACCCAGTACTTC. The entire variable domain, with the rest obtained from reference TRBV19 and TRBJ2-5, is as follows: DGGITQSPKYLFRKEGQNVTLSCEQNLNHDAMYWYRQDPGQGLRLIYYSQIVNDFQKGDIAEGYSVSREKKESFPLTVTSAQKNPTAFYLCASSAQGWETQYFGPGTRLLVL.

The chain has TRBV18 and TRBJ2-7; 12 bases are a match to TRBD2. After removal of 3 bases from V and 6 bases from J, the junction contained 9 bases not matched to a gene. Germline-derived CDR1 and CDR2 are KGHSH and LQKENI. This CDR3 has 16 amino acids. The CDR3 sequence: CASSPRTSGDTLEQYF. DNA for the CDR3: TGTGCCAGCTCACCGAGGACTAGCGGGGACACCCTCGAGCAGTACTTC. The entire variable domain, with the rest obtained from reference TRBV18 and TRBJ2-7, is as follows: NAGVMQNPRHLVRRRGQEARLRCSPMKGHSHVYWYRQLPEEGLKFMVYLQKENIIDESGMPKERFSAEFPKEGPSILRIQQVVRGDSAAYFCASSPRTSGDTLEQYFGPGTRLTVT.

The gene calls are TRBV19 and TRBJ2-6; tentatively, D is TRBD1 (5 bases). This CDR3 comprises 17 residues. Trimming shortened V by 7 bases and J by 0 bases, and 16 bases separated the two germline ends. Germline V gene data show CDR1 as LNHDA and CDR2 as SQIVND (reference sequence). CDR3 sequence: CASTSTVLSSGANVLTF. CDR3 nucleotides: TGTGCCAGTACTTCGACAGTTCTTAGCTCTGGGGCCAACGTCCTGACTTTC. The full variable domain, in which reference TRBV19 and TRBJ2-6 provide the parts outside the CDR3, is DGGITQSPKYLFRKEGQNVTLSCEQNLNHDAMYWYRQDPGQGLRLIYYSQIVNDFQKGDIAEGYSVSREKKESFPLTVTSAQKNPTAFYLCASTSTVLSSGANVLTFGAGSRLTVL.

This clone was picked up a small number of times. The chain carries TRBV4-2 and TRBJ1-3; D uncertain. The CDR3 is 15 residues long. V was trimmed by 4 bases and J by 7 bases, leaving 17 bases between them. Germline values: CDR1 LGHNA, CDR2 YNFKEQ. The CDR3 here is CASSPYLDPGNTIYF. In nucleotides, the CDR3 is TGTGCCAGCAGCCCATACCTGGACCCGGGGAACACCATATATTTT.

The chain links TRBV6-1 to TRBJ2-3; 11 bases match TRBD2. Losses at the gene ends were 4 bases for V and 2 bases for J; bases not matched to a gene: 5. The CDR3 runs to 16 residues. The V gene's germline CDR1 is MNHNS and CDR2 SASEGT. For the CDR3, the DNA is TGTGCCAGCAGTGCCCTAGCGGGGGGTCTCACAGATACGCAGTATTTT. Translated: CASSALAGGLTDTQYF.

This sequence joins TRBV28 and TRBJ2-1, with a tentative D call TRBD1 (5 bases). V was clipped by 4 bases and J by 4 bases, with 11 bases between them. The CDR3 loop spans 14 amino acids. Germline V gene data show CDR1 as MDHEN and CDR2 as SYDVKM. The CDR3 is CASSYPQGYNEQFF. In DNA form, the CDR3 reads TGTGCCAGCAGTTACCCGCAGGGTTACAATGAGCAGTTCTTC.

This chain connects TRBV2 to TRBJ2-6; TRBD2 is a possible D gene (6 bases). CDR1 is SNHLY, CDR2 FYNNEI, per germline. This CDR3 has 18 amino acids. Deletions cut 5 bases from V and 4 bases from J, with 21 bases between. CDR3 region: CASSRAEGRSRGANVLTF. The CDR3 bases are TGTGCCAGCAGTCGAGCGGAGGGTAGATCCCGAGGGGCCAACGTCCTGACTTTC.

The V and J genes are TRBV4-2 and TRBJ1-1, with 8 bases that match TRBD1. Germline CDR1 reads LGHNA; CDR2 reads YNFKEQ. The length of the CDR3 is 16 residues. Unmatched junction bases numbered 5, after V lost 1 base and J lost 1 base. The CDR3 DNA reads as TGTGCCAGCAGCCAAGCCACCGGGACAGGGAACACTGAAGCTTTCTTT. It specifies CASSQATGTGNTEAFF.

The chain joins TRBV5-1 to TRBJ1-4; TRBD1 agrees at 7 bases. The V and J ends lost 0 bases and 8 bases, in that order; junction bases with no gene match: 13. Looked up from germline, CDR1 is SGHRS and CDR2 is YFSETQ. This CDR3 region has 17 residues. DNA of the CDR3: TGCGCCAGCAGCTTGGAACCCAGGGGGGCCAATATAGAAAAACTGTTTTTT. It is translated as CASSLEPRGANIEKLFF.

V gene TRBV27 combines with J gene TRBJ2-5; 7 bases align to TRBD2. In germline, CDR1 is MNHEY, CDR2 SMNVEV (reference sequence). The CDR3 runs 15 residues. V was pared by 6 bases and J by 3 bases, with 10 bases of the junction left unmatched. The CDR3 nucleotides read TGTGCCAGCAGCCGCGCCGGGGGGTGGAAAGAGACCCAGTACTTC. This encodes CASSRAGGWKETQYF.

This clone was seen a single time. Written as DNA, the CDR3 is TGTGCCAGTTACCTAGCGGGAGGGCCGTTGAATGAGCAGTTCTTC. This codes for CASYLAGGPLNEQFF. This sequence joins TRBV6-1 and TRBJ2-1; 12 positions match TRBD2. Germline V lookup: CDR1 MNHNS, CDR2 SASEGT. This CDR3 comprises 15 residues. V gave up 9 bases and J gave up 7 bases; unmatched junction bases: 10.

The gene calls are TRBV6-1 and TRBJ1-2; tentative D call: TRBD1 (5 bases). Germline assignment: CDR1 MNHNS and CDR2 SASEGT. The CDR3 has 14 amino acids. V lost 0 bases and J 8 bases, leaving 13 bases between the germline ends. For the CDR3, the DNA is TGTGCCAGCAGTGAAGCTTGGAGGGGTAGCGGCTACACCTTC. Translated: CASSEAWRGSGYTF.

The DNA for the CDR3 is TGTGCCAGCAGCTTAGGGGAGCAGGGGATTCCCAACGAGCAGTACTTC. Residues: CASSLGEQGIPNEQYF. The rearrangement joins TRBV13 to TRBJ2-7; maybe TRBD1 (6 bases). The CDR3 has 16 residues. Germline assignment: CDR1 PRHDT and CDR2 FYEKMQ (reference sequence). The V end lost 0 bases, the J end lost 5 bases, and 17 bases lay between the germline ends.

The V and J genes are TRBV6-6 and TRBJ1-1, with a possible D match to TRBD1 (6 bases). V was clipped by 8 bases and J by 1 base, with 14 bases between them. CDR3 length: 14 amino acids. Looked up from germline, CDR1 is MNHNY and CDR2 is SVGAGI (reference sequence). The chain's CDR3 is CASARQGPNTEAFF. The DNA of the CDR3 is TGTGCCAGCGCCCGCCAGGGGCCGAACACTGAAGCTTTCTTT.

The chain has TRBV10-3 and TRBJ2-7, with 12 bases identical to TRBD1. V lost 0 bases and J lost 5; bases outside the gene matches: 5. The CDR3 extends over 16 amino acids. The germline V gene has CDR1 ENHRY and CDR2 SYGVKD. Here the CDR3 reads CAISESLGQGAHEQYF. The CDR3 DNA is TGTGCCATCAGTGAGTCCTTGGGACAGGGGGCCCACGAGCAGTACTTC.

The CDR3 loop reads CASSLARVVDTQYF. The CDR3 DNA reads TGCGCCAGCAGCTTGGCCAGGGTGGTAGATACGCAGTATTTT. The J gene is TRBJ2-3, the V gene TRBV5-1; tentative D call: TRBD1 (5 bases). Germline-derived CDR1 and CDR2 are SGHRS and YFSETQ. This CDR3 region has 14 residues. The germline V and J ends were trimmed by 0 bases and 5 bases, with 10 bases remaining between them.

This clone was seen once. This chain uses TRBV10-3 with TRBJ2-2, with TRBD2 matching 7 bases. The germline V gene has CDR1 ENHRY and CDR2 SYGVKD. The CDR3 loop spans 16 amino acids. V lost 6 bases to trimming and J lost 6 bases; unmatched junction nucleotides: 13. CDR3 in amino acids: CAIRAKERDLAGELFF. The CDR3 coding sequence is TGTGCCATCAGGGCCAAGGAGCGGGACTTGGCCGGGGAGCTGTTTTTT.